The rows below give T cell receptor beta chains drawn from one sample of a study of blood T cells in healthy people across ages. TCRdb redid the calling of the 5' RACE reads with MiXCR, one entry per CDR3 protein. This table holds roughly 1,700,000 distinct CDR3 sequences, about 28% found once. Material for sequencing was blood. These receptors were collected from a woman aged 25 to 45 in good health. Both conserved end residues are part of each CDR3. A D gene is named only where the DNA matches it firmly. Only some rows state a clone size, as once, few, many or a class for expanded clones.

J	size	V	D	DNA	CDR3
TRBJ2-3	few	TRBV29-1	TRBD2	TGCAGCGTTAGAACTAGCGGGGGGCAGTATTTT	CSVRTSGGQYF
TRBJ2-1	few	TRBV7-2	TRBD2	TGTGCCGGCAGACCACTAGCGGGGGGGCCGGATGAGCAGTTCTTC	CAGRPLAGGPDEQFF
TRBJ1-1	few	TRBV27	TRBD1	TGTGCCAGCAGAGATCCGGGACAGGGGTCGTCCACTGAAGCTTTCTTT	CASRDPGQGSSTEAFF
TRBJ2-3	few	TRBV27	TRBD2	TGTGCCAGCAGTGCACTAGCGGGAGTTTCCGATACGCAGTATTTT	CASSALAGVSDTQYF
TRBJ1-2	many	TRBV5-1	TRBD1	TGCGCCAGCAGCGCCGGGACAGGGGAGACGTATGGCTACACCTTC	CASSAGTGETYGYTF
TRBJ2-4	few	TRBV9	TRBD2	TGTACCAGCAGCGTAGAGGGAGGGTTAGTCAATGAGCAGTACTTC	CTSSVEGGLVNEQYF
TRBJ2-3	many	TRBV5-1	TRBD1	TGCGCCAGCAGCTTGGCCAGGGGGCGAGGCGATACGCAGTATTTT	CASSLARGRGDTQYF
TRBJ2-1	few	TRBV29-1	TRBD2	TGCAGCGGAAGAAGCGGGAGCGACTACAATGAGCAGTTCTTC	CSGRSGSDYNEQFF
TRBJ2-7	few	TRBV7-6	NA	TGTGCCAGCAGCTTAGAAGGTGGAGGCCCCTACGAGCAGTACTTC	CASSLEGGGPYEQYF
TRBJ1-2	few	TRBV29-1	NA	TGCAGCGTTGTTCGGTCAGGCAGGGTAGAAGGCTACACCTTC	CSVVRSGRVEGYTF
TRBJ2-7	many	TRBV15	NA	TGTGCCACCAGCCGGAGGGGGAAACCCTACGAGCAGTACTTC	CATSRRGKPYEQYF
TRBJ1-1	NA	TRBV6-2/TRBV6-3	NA	TGTGCCAGCATGCAGGGTTTGGACACTGAAGCTTTCTTT	CASMQGLDTEAFF
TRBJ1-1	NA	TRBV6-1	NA	TGTGCCAGCAGTGAGGCCCGTAAAGGGCCTTTTGAAGCTTTCTTT	CASSEARKGPFEAFF
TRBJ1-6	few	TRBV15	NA	TGTGCCACCAGCAGAGATCGAAGGAATTCACCCCTCCACTTT	CATSRDRRNSPLHF
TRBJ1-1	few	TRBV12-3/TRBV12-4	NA	TGTGCCAGCACCGAGGGGTCCCGAAATGAAGCTTTCTTT	CASTEGSRNEAFF
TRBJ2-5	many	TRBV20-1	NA	TGCAGTGCTAGAGTTTCGGTCCAAGAGACCCAGTACTTC	CSARVSVQETQYF
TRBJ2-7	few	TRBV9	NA	TGTGCCAGCAGCGTAGGTGTGGGGCCGGGATACGAGCAGTACTTC	CASSVGVGPGYEQYF